This T cell receptor beta chain was sequenced for a study of control samples from healthy donors and cancer patients. The V gene's germline CDR1 is SEHNR and CDR2 FQNEAQ (reference sequence). The CDR3 has 18 amino acids. The trim removed 3 bases at V and 4 bases at J, leaving 14 bases unmatched. Produced via immunoSEQ multiplex PCR; TCRdb's table is partial and in-frame only. The sample lists about 97,000 clones, around 88% occurring once. V is TRBV7-9 and J is TRBJ2-1; 8 bases are a match to TRBD1. The receptor's source is a young man in good health. The sample consisted of blood. CDR3 loop: CASSFGVRGPVRYNEQFF. CDR3 sequence (DNA): TGTGCCAGCAGCTTTGGTGTCAGGGGGCCCGTTAGGTACAATGAGCAGTTCTTC.